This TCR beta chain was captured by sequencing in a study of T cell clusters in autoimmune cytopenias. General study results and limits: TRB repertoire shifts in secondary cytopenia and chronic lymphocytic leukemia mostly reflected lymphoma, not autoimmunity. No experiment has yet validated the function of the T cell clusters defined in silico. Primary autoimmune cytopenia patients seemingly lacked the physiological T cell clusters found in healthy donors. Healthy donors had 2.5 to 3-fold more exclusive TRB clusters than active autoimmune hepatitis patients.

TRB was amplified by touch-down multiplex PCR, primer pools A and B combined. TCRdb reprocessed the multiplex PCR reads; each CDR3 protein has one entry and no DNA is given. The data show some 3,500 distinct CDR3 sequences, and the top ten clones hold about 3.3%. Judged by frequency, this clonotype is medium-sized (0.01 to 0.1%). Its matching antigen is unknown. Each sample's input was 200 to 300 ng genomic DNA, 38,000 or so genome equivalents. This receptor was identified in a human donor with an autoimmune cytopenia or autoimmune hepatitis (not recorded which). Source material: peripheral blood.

The CDR3 protein is CASRLRPGQGSYNSPLHF. The V and J genes are TRBV6-5 and TRBJ1-6; the D call from TCRdb, TRBD1, cannot be confirmed without DNA. The germline gives CDR1 MNHEY, CDR2 SVGAGI. CDR3 length: 18 residues.